This T cell receptor (beta chain) comes out of a study of T cell responses to AZD1222 COVID-19 vaccine. CDR1 SEHNR and CDR2 FQNEAQ come from the germline V gene (reference sequence). CDR3 length: 14 residues. Trimming stripped 2 bases from V and 1 base from J, with 8 bases between. Clones were read by immunoSEQ multiplex PCR, and TCRdb kept only the in-frame ones, dropping some. Here the sample spans approximately 140,000 clones, around 93% being singletons. Source: peripheral blood, taken on day 0 of AZD1222 vaccination. This chain connects TRBV7-9 to TRBJ1-2, with D unclear. This receptor was taken from an adult in good health. The CDR3 is CASSLSTDNYGYTF. For the CDR3, the DNA is TGTGCCAGCAGCTTAAGTACAGATAACTATGGCTACACCTTC. The full variable domain, its missing parts supplied by reference TRBV7-9 and TRBJ1-2, is DTGVSQNPRHKITKRGQNVTFRCDPISEHNRLYWYRQTLGQGPEFLTYFQNEAQLEKSRLLSDRFSAERPKGSFSTLEIQRTEQGDSAMYLCASSLSTDNYGYTFGSGTRLTVV.